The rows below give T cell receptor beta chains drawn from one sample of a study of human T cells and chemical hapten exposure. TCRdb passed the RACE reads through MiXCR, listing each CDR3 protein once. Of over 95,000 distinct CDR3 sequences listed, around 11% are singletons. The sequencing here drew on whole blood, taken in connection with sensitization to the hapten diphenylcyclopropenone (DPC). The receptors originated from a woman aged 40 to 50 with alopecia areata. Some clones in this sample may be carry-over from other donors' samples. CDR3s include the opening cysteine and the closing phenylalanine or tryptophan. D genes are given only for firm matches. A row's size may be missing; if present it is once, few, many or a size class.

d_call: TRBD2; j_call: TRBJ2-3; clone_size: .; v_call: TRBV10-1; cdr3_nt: TGCGCCAGGGGCCCCCATCTACTAGCGGGCGGCGGCACAGATACGCAGTATTTT; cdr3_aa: CARGPHLLAGGGTDTQYF
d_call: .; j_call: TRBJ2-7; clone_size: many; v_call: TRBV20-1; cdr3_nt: TGCAGTGCTAGAGAGGGGGGCGGAGGAACCTACGAGCAGTACTTC; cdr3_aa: CSAREGGGGTYEQYF
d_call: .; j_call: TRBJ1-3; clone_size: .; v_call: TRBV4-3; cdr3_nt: TGCGCCAGCAGCCAAGTCTATCTCGGGAGCTCTGGAAACACCATATATTTT; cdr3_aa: CASSQVYLGSSGNTIYF
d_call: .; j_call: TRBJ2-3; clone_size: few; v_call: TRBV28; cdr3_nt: TGTGCCAGCAGGGGAGGACAGACCCGGACAGATACGCAGTATTTT; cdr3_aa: CASRGGQTRTDTQYF
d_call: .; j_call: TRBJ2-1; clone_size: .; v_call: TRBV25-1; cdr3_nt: TGTGCCAGCAGTGCGGGACTCCTAGATGAGCAGTTCTTC; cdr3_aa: CASSAGLLDEQFF
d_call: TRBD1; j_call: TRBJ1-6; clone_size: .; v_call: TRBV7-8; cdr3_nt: TGTGCCAGCAGCTCCCAGGGGGCGCGATCACCCCTCCACTTT; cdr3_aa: CASSSQGARSPLHF
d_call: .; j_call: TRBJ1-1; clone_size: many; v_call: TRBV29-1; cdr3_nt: TGCAGCGTTGATAACGGGAACACTGAAGCTTTCTTT; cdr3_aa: CSVDNGNTEAFF
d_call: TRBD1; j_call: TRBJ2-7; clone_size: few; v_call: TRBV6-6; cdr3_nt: TGTGCCAGCAGTTACGCCCCGGGGACAGGGAAGTTGCCCTGGCACTCCTACGAGCAGTACTTC; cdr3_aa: CASSYAPGTGKLPWHSYEQYF
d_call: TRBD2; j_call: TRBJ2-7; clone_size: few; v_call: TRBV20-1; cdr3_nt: TGCAGTGCTAGAGATGGAGCGGGAGTATGGGATGAGCAGTACTTC; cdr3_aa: CSARDGAGVWDEQYF
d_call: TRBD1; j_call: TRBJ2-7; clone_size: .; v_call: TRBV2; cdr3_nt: TGTGCCAGTCGGACAGGAGCCTACGAGCAGTACTTC; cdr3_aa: CASRTGAYEQYF
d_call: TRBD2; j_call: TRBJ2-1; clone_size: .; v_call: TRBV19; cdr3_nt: TGTGCCAGTAGTACCCGGGGACTAGCGAATGAGCAGTTCTTC; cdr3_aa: CASSTRGLANEQFF
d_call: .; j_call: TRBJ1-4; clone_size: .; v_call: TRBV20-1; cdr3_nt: TGCAGTGCTAGAGGACCAGGGCTCTCTGAAAAACTGTTTTTT; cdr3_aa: CSARGPGLSEKLFF
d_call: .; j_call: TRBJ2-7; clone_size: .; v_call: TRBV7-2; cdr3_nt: TGTGCCAGCCAGCGGGCAGCGTACTACGAGCAGTACTTC; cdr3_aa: CASQRAAYYEQYF
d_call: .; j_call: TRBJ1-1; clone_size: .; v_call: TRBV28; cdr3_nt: TGTGCCAGCAGGCATCAGGGGGAAGCTTTCTTT; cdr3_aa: CASRHQGEAFF
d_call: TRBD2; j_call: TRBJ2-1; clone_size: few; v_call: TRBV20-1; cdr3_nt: TGCAGTGCGGGATCGGGAGGCGGGTTGGGCAATGAGCAGTTCTTC; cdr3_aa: CSAGSGGGLGNEQFF
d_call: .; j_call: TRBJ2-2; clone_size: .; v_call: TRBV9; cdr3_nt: TGTGCCAGCAGCGTAGTTGGGGCACCTGGAGGGGAGCTGTTTTTT; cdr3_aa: CASSVVGAPGGELFF
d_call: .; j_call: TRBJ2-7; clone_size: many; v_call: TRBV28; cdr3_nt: TGTGCCAGCAGCTTAGACTACGAGCAGTACTTC; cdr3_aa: CASSLDYEQYF
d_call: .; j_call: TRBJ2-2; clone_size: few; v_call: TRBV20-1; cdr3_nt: TGCAGTGCTAGAGAGGGGGCGAACACCGGGGAGCTGTTTTTT; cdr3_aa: CSAREGANTGELFF
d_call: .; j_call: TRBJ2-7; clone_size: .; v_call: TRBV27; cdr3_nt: TGTGCCAGCAGCGGTGGTGGGGGCTTGGCGGGAGTCTACGAGCAGTACTTC; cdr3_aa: CASSGGGGLAGVYEQYF
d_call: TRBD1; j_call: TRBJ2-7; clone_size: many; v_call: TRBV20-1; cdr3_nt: TGCAGTGCTAGCTCGACAGGGCCCTACGAGCAGTACTTC; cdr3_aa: CSASSTGPYEQYF
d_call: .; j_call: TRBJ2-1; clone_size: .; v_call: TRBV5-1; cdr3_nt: TGCGCCAGCAGCCCCCGGGACAATTACAATGAGCAGTTCTTC; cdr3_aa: CASSPRDNYNEQFF
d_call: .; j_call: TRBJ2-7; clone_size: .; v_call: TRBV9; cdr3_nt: TGTGCCAGCAGCACCGGGAGCCTTGGCGAGCAGTACTTC; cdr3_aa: CASSTGSLGEQYF
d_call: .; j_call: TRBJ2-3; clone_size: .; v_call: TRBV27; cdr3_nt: TGTGCCAGCGCTCGAGACACAGATACGCAGTATTTT; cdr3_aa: CASARDTDTQYF
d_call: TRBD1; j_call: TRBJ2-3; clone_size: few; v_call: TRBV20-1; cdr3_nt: TGCAGTGCTAGGAATCGACAGGGGCAAGATACGCAGTATTTT; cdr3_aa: CSARNRQGQDTQYF
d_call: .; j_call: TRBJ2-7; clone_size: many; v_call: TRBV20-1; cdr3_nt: TGCAGTGCTAGAGGAGTGGGTCGACAGAACTCCTACGAGCAGTACTTC; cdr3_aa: CSARGVGRQNSYEQYF
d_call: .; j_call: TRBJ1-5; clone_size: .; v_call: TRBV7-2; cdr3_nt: TGTGCCAGCAGCTTAGAGGGGGTTTCTCAGCCCCAGCATTTT; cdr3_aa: CASSLEGVSQPQHF
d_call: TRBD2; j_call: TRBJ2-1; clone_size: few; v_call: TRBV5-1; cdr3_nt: TGCGCCAGCAGTTTGACTAGCGACCCCTACAATGAGCAGTTCTTC; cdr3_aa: CASSLTSDPYNEQFF
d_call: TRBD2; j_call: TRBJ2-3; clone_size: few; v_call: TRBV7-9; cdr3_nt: TGTGCCAGCAGCCCCGGAGCGGGAGCGGTAGATACGCAGTATTTT; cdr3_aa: CASSPGAGAVDTQYF
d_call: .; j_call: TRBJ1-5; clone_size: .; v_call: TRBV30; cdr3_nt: TGTGCCTGGAGCATAGACTTGGTAGGGGGGCCCCAGCATTTT; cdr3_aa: CAWSIDLVGGPQHF
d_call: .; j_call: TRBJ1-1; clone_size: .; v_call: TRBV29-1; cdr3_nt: TGCAGCGCTGTGACCTACTTGAACACTGAAGCTTTCTTT; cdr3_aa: CSAVTYLNTEAFF
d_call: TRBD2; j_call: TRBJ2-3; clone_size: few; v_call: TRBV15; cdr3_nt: TGTGCCACCAGCAGTCTCATAGCGGGAGGTCCCGATACGCAGTATTTT; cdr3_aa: CATSSLIAGGPDTQYF
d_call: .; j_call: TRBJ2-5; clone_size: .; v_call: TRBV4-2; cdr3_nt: TGTGCCAGCAGCCAAGTCTCCGGCCAGCAAGAGACCCAGTACTTC; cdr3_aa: CASSQVSGQQETQYF
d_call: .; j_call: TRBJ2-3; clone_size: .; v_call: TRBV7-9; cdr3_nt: TGTGCCAGCAGCCCCGGGACCGCGCCAGATACGCAGTATTTT; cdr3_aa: CASSPGTAPDTQYF
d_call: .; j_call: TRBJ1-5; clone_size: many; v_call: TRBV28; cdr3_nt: TGTGCCAGCCTTGGGTCGGGGGGCCTCAGTCAGCCCCAGCATTTT; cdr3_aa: CASLGSGGLSQPQHF
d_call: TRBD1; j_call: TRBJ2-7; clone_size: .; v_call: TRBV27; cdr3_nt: TGTGCCAGCAGTTTAGGACAGGCGATTTACGAGCAGTACTTC; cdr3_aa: CASSLGQAIYEQYF
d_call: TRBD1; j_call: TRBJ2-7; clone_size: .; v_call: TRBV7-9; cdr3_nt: TGTGCCAGCAGCTTAGCGGTGGGACAGATACTCTACGAGCAGTACTTC; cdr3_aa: CASSLAVGQILYEQYF
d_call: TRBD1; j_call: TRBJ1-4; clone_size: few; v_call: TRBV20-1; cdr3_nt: TGCAGTGCTAGAGCAATGGGACAGACAACTAATGAAAAACTGTTTTTT; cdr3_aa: CSARAMGQTTNEKLFF
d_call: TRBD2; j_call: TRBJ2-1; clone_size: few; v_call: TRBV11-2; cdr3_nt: TGTGCCAGCAGTTCACTAGCGGGAGACAGTGAGCAGTTCTTC; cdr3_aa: CASSSLAGDSEQFF
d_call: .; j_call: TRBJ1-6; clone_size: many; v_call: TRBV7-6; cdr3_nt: TGTGCCAGCAGCTTAGATAATTCACCCCTCCACTTT; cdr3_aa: CASSLDNSPLHF
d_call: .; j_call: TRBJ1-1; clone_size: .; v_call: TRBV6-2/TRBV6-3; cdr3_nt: TGTGCCAGCAGTTGGAACACTGAAGCTTTCTTT; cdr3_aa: CASSWNTEAFF
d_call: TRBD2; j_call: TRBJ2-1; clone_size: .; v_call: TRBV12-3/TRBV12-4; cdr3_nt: TGTGCCAGCAGCCCTGCCGGGACTAGCAGAATCAATGAGCAGTTCTTC; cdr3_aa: CASSPAGTSRINEQFF
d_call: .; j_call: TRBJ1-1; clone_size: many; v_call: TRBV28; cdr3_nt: TGTGCCAGCAGCCCAAGGGGTAGGACTGAAGCTTTCTTT; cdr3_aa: CASSPRGRTEAFF
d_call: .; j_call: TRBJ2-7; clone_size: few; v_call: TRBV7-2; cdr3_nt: TGTGCCAGCAGCGGGGGGACTGCATACGAGCAGTACTTC; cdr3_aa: CASSGGTAYEQYF
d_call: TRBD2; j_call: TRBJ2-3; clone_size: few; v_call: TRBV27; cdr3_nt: TGTGCCAGCAGTTCCCGGCTAGCGGGACGAGATACGCAGTATTTT; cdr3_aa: CASSSRLAGRDTQYF
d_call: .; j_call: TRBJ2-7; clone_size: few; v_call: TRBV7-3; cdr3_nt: TGTGCCAGCAGCTCCGCGGACCGCCCCTACGAGCAGTACTTC; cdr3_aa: CASSSADRPYEQYF
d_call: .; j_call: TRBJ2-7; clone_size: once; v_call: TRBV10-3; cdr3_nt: TGTGCCATCAGTGAGCCCTTCTCTTACGAGCAGTACTTC; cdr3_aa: CAISEPFSYEQYF
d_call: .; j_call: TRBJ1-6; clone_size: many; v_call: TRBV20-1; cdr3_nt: TGCAGTGCTAGTGGGGGATTCAGTAATTCACCCCTCCACTTT; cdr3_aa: CSASGGFSNSPLHF